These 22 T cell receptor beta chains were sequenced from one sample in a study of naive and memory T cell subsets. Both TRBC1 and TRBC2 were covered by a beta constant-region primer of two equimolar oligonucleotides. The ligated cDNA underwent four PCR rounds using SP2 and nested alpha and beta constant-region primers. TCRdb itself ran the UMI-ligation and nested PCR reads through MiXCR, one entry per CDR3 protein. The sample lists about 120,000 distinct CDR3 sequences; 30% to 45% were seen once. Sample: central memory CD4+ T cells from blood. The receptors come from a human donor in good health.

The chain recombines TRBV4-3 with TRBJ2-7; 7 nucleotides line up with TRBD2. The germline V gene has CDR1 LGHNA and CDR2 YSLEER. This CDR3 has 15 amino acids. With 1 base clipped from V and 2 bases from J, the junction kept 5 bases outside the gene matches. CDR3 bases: TGCGCCAGCAGCCAAGGTCTAGCGGAAACCTACGAGCAGTACTTC. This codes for CASSQGLAETYEQYF.

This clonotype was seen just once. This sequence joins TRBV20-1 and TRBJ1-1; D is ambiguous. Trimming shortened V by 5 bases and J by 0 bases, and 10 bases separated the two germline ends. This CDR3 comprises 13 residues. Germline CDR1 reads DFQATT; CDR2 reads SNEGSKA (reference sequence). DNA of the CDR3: TGCAGTGCTGCAAATTCACTGAACACTGAAGCTTTCTTT. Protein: CSAANSLNTEAFF.

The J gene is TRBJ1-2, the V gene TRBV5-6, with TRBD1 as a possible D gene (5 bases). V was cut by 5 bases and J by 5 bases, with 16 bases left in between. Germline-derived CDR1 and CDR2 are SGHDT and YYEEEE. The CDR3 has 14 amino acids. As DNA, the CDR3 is TGTGCCAGCAGTTTCCAGGTAGACAGTTATGGCTACACCTTC. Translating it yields CASSFQVDSYGYTF.

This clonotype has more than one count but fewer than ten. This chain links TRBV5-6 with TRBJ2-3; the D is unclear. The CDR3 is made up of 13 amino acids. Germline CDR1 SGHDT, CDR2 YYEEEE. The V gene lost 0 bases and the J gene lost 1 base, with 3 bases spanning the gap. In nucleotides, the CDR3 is TGTGCCAGCAGCTTGGAGGGCACAGATACGCAGTATTTT. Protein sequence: CASSLEGTDTQYF.

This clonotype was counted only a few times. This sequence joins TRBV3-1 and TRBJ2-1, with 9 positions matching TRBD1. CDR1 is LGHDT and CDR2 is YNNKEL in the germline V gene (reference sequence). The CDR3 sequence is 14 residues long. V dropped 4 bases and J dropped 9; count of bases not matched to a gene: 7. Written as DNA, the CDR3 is TGTGCCAGCAGCCGTACGGGACAGGGTAGTGAGCAGTTCTTC. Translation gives CASSRTGQGSEQFF.

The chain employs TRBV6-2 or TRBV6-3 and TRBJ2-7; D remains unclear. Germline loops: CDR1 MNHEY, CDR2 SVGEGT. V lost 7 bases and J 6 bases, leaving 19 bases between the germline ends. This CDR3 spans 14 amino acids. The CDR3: CASTFGRRQGEQYF. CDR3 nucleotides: TGTGCCAGCACCTTTGGACGCCGCCAAGGCGAGCAGTACTTC.

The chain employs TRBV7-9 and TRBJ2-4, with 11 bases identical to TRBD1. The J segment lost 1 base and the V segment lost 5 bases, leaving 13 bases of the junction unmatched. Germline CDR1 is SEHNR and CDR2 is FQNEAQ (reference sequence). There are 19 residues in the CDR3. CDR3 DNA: TGTGCCAGCAGCGCTGGACAGGGGGCGCTTCAGGGGGCCAAAAACATTCAGTACTTC. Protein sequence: CASSAGQGALQGAKNIQYF.

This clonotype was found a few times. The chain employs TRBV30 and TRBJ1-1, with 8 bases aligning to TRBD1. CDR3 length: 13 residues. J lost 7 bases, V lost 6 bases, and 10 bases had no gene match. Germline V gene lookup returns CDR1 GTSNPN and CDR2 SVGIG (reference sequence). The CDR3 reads CACPGTGGIEAFF. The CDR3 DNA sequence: TGTGCCTGCCCTGGGACAGGAGGGATTGAAGCTTTCTTT.

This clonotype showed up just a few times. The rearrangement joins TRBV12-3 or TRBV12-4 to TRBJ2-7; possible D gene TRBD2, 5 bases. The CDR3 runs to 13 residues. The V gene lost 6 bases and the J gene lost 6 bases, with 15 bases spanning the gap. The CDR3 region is CASSTRGEFEQYF. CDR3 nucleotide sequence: TGTGCCAGCAGCACTCGTGGGGAGTTCGAGCAGTACTTC.

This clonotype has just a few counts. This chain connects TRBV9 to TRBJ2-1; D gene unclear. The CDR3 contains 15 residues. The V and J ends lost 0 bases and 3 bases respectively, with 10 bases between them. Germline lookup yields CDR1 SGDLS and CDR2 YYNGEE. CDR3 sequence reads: CASSVGGNGYNEQFF. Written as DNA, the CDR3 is TGTGCCAGCAGCGTAGGAGGTAACGGCTACAATGAGCAGTTCTTC.

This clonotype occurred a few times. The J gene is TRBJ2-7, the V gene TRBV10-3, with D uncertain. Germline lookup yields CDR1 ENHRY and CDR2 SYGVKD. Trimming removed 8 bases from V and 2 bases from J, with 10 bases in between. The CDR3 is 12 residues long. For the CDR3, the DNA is TGTGCCATCGCCCGGGTCCCCTACGAGCAGTACTTC. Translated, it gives CAIARVPYEQYF.

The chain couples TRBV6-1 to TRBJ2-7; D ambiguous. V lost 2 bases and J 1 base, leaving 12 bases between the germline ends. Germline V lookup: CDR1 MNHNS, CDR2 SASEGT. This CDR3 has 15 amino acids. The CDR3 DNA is TGTGCCAGCAGTGAACCCCTCCGGTTTTCCTACGAGCAGTACTTC. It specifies CASSEPLRFSYEQYF.

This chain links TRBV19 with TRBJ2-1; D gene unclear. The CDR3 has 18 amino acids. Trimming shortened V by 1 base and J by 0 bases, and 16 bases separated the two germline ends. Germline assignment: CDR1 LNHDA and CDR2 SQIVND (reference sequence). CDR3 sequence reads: CASSIGVVIESSYNEQFF. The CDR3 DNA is TGTGCCAGTAGTATAGGGGTAGTAATAGAGAGCTCCTACAATGAGCAGTTCTTC.

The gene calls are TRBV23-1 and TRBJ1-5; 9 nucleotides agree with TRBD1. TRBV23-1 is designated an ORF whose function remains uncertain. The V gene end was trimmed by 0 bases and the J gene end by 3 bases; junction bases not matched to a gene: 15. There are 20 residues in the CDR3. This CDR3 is CASSQSGTGIGANYNQPQHF. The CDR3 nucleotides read TGCGCCAGCAGTCAATCGGGGACAGGGATTGGGGCAAACTACAATCAGCCCCAGCATTTT.

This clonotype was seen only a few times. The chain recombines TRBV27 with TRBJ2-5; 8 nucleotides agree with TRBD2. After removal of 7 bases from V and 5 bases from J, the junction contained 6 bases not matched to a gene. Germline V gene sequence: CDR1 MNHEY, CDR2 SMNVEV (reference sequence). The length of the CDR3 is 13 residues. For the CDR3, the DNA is TGTGCCAGCAACAAGGCGGGGGGCGAGACCCAGTACTTC. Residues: CASNKAGGETQYF.

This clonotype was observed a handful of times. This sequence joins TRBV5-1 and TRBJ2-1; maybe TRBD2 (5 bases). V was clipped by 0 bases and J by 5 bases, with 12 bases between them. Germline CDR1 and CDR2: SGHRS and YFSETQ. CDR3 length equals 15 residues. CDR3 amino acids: CASSLEGDSDNEQFF. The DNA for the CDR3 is TGCGCCAGCAGCTTGGAGGGTGATAGCGACAATGAGCAGTTCTTC.

The CDR3 loop reads CSARDLRGRLAGWNEQFF. CDR3 nucleotide sequence: TGCAGTGCTAGAGATCTTAGAGGAAGACTAGCGGGATGGAATGAGCAGTTCTTC. The J gene is TRBJ2-1, the V gene TRBV20-1; 11 bases are shared with TRBD2. CDR3 length: 18 amino acids. From germline, CDR1 is DFQATT and CDR2 SNEGSKA (reference sequence). V lost 0 bases and J lost 7; bases outside the gene matches: 14.

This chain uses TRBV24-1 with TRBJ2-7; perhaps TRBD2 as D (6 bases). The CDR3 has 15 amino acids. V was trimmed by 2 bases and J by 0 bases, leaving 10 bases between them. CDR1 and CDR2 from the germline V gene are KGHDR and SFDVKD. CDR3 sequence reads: CATSDSRGSSYEQYF. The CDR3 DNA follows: TGTGCCACCAGTGATTCACGGGGGAGCTCCTACGAGCAGTACTTC.

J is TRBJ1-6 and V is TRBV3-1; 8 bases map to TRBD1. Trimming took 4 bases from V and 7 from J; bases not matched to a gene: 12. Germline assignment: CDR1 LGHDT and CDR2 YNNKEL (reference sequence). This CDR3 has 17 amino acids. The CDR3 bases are TGTGCCAGCAGCCGTATACAATCAGGGGGCCGGAATTCACCCCTCCACTTT. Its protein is CASSRIQSGGRNSPLHF.

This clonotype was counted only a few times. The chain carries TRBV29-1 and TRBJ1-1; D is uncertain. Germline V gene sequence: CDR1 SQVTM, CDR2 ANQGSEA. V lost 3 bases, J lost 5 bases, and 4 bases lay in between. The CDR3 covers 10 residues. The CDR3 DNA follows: TGCAGCGTTGACTATACTGAAGCTTTCTTT. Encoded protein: CSVDYTEAFF. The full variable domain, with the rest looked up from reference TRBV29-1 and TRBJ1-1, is SAVISQKPSRDICQRGTSLTIQCQVDSQVTMMFWYRQQPGQSLTLIATANQGSEATYESGFVIDKFPISRPNLTFSTLTVSNMSPEDSSIYLCSVDYTEAFFGQGTRLTVV.

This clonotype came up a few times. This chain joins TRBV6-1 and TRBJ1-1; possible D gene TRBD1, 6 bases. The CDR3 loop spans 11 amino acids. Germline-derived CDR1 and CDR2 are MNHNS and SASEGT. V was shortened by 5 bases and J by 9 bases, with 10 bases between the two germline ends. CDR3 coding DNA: TGTGCCAGCAGTAGACAGGCCCAAGCTTTCTTT. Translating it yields CASSRQAQAFF.

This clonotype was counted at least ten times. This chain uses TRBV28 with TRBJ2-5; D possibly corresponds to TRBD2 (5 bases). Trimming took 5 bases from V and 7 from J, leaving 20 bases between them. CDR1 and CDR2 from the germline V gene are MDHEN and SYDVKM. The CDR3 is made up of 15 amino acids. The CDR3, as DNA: TGTGCCAGCAGTCCGTACAACTCACGCGGAGGGACCCAGTACTTC. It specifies CASSPYNSRGGTQYF.